The subject of this entry is one T cell receptor (beta chain). The antigen is not known. Constant-segment-primed 5'RACE gave TCR alpha and TCR beta cDNA libraries with sample barcodes and UMIs. TCRdb reprocessed the 5' RACE reads via MiXCR and lists one record per CDR3 protein. The profile shows fewer than 500,000 distinct CDR3 sequences, roughly 25% of them singletons. The sample originates from a study of T-cell memory formation after mild COVID-19. Study-level information: The study found TCR clusters largely donor specific. Study-wide results and caveats: Contracting CD4+ clones lay largely in CM and EM, with CD8+ ones residing in EMRA. Researchers could not confirm that second-wave clones peaking on day 37 targeted SARS-CoV-2.

The sample consisted of PBMCs or a T cell subset sorted from them (not recorded which). The TCR originated in an adult woman who had mild COVID-19 (a few samples of this study predate the infection). Cell type and time point are not known.

The DNA of the CDR3 is TGTGCCAGCAGCCCCCCCGGGACAGGGGGCGCGAAGTACTTC. Translated: CASSPPGTGGAKYF. The chain links TRBV14 to TRBJ2-7; TRBD1 matches at 12 bases. The CDR3 loop spans 14 amino acids. V gave up 4 bases and J gave up 11 bases; unmatched junction bases: 9. Germline loops: CDR1 SGHDN, CDR2 FVKESK.